This entry describes one T cell receptor (beta chain). Its antigen is currently not known. The input lacks base qualities; no much larger clone sits a single base away. The library was prepared using 5' RACE. These reads were obtained on an Illumina HiSeq 2000. Template switching added a universal primer binding site, and the final cDNA carried a unique molecular identifier that allowed TCR cDNA molecules to be counted accurately. Specific primers in the conserved constant-segment region were used to synthesize first-strand cDNA for TCR alpha and beta chains. To control for contamination, every cDNA library carried two barcodes: a SMART-Mk sample barcode plus Illumina barcodes. TruSeq adapter sequences along with Illumina sample barcodes were introduced in two successive PCR steps. TCR alpha and beta cDNA libraries were sequenced on the Illumina HiSeq platform with custom primers. On the authors' methods: MiGEC processed the raw reads to extract unique molecular identifiers, while MiXCR was used to determine the CDR3 positions. Recombination models were inferred per individual with the repgenHMM and IGoR tools using an EM algorithm. Shared clonotypes were analyzed with the tcR package in R, and sharing was normalized by the product of cloneset sizes. To study raw recombination free of thymic and clonal selection effects, out-of-frame nonproductive sequences were analyzed. TCRdb redid the processing of the public reads, applying fastp at Q25 and MiXCR, and retained in-frame beta chains. Rows merge per CDR3 protein into single entries with the most common DNA and genes. The V and J calls were not made by the authors but by TCRdb's processing. This sample lists fewer than 650,000 distinct CDR3 sequences; roughly 6.6% were detected once. The top ten hold 1.6% of the sample.

This record comes from a study of identical twins (dated by TCRdb to the mid-2010s). With respect to the entire study: To test whether fetal clonotypes persist, the study used deep sequencing on TCR alpha and beta repertoires from monozygotic twins, unrelated adults of various ages, and cord blood. To rule out contamination, replicate twin experiments were performed at different times with different library preparation protocols.

Every donor was a healthy Caucasian. The twin cohort consisted of three pairs of female monozygotic twins, all aged about 18 to 29 years. Peripheral blood mononuclear cells were used as the source from which RNA for TCR libraries was isolated. The CDR1 and CDR2 encoded by the germline V gene (reference sequence) are DFQATT and SNEGSKA. Inclusive of the bounding cysteine and phenylalanine, the CDR3 is 13 residues long. Only CDR3 DNA is held: 39 bases, read in frame from base 1. Deletion took 0 bases off V and 5 bases off J, with a span of 10 bases between the germline ends. Here is what the overall study found, with its caveats: In beta out-of-frame sequences, excess twin sharing was weaker, because having fewer shared sequences lowered the signal-to-noise ratio. Zero-insertion analyses could be partly confounded by invariant T cells such as MAIT and iNKT, although diverse VJ usage argued against such confounding for most clonotypes. Because the same donors could not be followed over many years, the conclusions relied on cross-sectional statistical analysis. Out-of-frame TCR alpha sequences shared between twins showed an excess of low generation-probability sequences compared with coincidental sharing between unrelated individuals. Recombination models systematically underestimated out-of-frame TCR alpha sharing in monozygotic twins but agreed with sharing between unrelated individuals. Abundant cord blood beta clonotypes carried fewer insertions; young adult naive repertoires showed a weaker similar trend, while memory repertoires showed none.

These data were also reused for a study on yellow fever vaccine responses in identical twins. From that second study: According to the authors, the vaccine-induced T cell response in identical twins seemed to be partly convergent and partly specific to each individual. In the study, vaccine-responding T cell clones were precisely tracked in identical twins.

The sequence joins TRBV20-1 to TRBJ1-1; the D gene cannot be resolved reliably. The specimen sequenced was PBMCs. The sequence was collected from a woman aged 18-35 years in good health. The DNA sequence reads TGCAGTGCTAGAGAGCCGGGGATGACTGAAGCTTTCTTT. Its translation reads: CSAREPGMTEAFF.